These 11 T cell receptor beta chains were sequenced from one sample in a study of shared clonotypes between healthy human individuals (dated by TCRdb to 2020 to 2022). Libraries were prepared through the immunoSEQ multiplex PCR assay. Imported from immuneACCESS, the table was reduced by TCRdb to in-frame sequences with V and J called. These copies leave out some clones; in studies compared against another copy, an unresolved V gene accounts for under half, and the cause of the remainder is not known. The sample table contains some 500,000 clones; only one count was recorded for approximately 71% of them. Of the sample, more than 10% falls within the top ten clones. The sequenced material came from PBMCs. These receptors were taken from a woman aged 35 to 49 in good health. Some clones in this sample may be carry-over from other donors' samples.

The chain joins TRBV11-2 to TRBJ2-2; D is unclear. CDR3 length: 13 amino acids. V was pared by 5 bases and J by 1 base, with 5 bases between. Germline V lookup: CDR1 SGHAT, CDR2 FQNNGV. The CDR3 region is CASSQLNTGELFF. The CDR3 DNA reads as TGTGCCAGCAGCCAACTGAACACCGGGGAGCTGTTTTTT.

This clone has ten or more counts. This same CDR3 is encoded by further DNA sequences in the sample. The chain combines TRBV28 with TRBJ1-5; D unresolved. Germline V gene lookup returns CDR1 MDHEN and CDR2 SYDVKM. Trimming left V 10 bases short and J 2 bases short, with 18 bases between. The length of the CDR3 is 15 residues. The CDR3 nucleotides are TGTGCCACCAAATCTCTCCCTGGGGGCAATCAGCCCCAGCATTTT. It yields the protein CATKSLPGGNQPQHF.

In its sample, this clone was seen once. The CDR3 loop is CAISASSGRAAGELFF. For the CDR3, the DNA is TGTGCCATCAGTGCTTCTAGCGGGAGGGCCGCGGGGGAGCTGTTTTTT. V usage is TRBV10-3 and J usage is TRBJ2-2; 12 positions agree with TRBD2. Per the germline V gene, CDR1 is ENHRY and CDR2 is SYGVKD. This CDR3 has 16 amino acids. J was trimmed by 8 bases and V by 4 bases; bases with no gene match: 8.

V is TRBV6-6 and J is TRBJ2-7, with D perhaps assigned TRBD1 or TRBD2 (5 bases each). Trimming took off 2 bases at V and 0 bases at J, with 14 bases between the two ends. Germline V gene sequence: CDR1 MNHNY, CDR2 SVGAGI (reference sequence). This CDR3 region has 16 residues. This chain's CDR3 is CASSYGTQSYSYEQYF. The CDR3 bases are TGTGCCAGCAGTTACGGGACCCAGAGCTACTCCTACGAGCAGTACTTC.

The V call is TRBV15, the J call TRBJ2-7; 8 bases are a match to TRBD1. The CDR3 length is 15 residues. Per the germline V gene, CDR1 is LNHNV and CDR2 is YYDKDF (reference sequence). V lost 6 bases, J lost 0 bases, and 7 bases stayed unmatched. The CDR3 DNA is TGTGCCACCAGGGCGGGACAGGCTCGCTCCTACGAGCAGTACTTC. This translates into CATRAGQARSYEQYF. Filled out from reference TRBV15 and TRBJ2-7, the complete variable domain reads DAMVIQNPRYQVTQFGKPVTLSCSQTLNHNVMYWYQQKSSQAPKLLFHYYDKDFNNEADTPDNFQSRRPNTSFCFLDIRSPGLGDTAMYLCATRAGQARSYEQYFGPGTRLTVT.

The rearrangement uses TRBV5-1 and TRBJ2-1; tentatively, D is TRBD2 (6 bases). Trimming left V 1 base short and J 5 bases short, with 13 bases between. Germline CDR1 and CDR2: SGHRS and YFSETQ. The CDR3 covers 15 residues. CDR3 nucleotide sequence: TGCGCCAGCAGCTTGTTGTCTAGCGTCGACAATGAGCAGTTCTTC. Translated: CASSLLSSVDNEQFF.

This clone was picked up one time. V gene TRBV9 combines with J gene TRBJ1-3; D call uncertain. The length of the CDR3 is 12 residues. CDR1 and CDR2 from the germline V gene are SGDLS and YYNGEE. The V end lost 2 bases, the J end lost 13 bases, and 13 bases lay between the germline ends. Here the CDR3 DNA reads TGTGCCAGCAGCGTGGGCGACCACAGTATATATTTT. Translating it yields CASSVGDHSIYF.

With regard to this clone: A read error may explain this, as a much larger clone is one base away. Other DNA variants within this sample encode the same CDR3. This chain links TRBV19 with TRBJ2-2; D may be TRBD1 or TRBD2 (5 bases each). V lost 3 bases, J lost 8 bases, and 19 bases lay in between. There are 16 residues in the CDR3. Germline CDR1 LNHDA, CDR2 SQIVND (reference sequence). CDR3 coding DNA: TGTGCCAGTAGTATTGACCCGGGGCTGCTGTCGGGGGAGCTGTTTTTT. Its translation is CASSIDPGLLSGELFF.

The CDR3 sequence is CASMTDNEQFF. In nucleotides, the CDR3 is TGTGCCAGCATGACAGACAATGAGCAGTTCTTC. V usage is TRBV28 and J usage is TRBJ2-1; maybe TRBD1 (5 bases). Trimming stripped 7 bases from V and 5 bases from J, with 6 bases between. The CDR3 runs to 11 residues. Germline V gene lookup returns CDR1 MDHEN and CDR2 SYDVKM.

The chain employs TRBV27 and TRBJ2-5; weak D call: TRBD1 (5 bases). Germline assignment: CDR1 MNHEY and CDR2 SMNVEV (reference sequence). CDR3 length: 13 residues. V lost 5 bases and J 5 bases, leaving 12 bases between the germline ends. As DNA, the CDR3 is TGTGCCAGCAGTCCCCAGGGTCCTGAGACCCAGTACTTC. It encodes CASSPQGPETQYF.

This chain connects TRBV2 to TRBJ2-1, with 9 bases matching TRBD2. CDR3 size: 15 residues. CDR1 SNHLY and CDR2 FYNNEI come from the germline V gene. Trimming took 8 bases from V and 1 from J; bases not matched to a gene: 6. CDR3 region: CASSVAGGSYNEQFF. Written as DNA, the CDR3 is TGTGCCAGCTCCGTGGCGGGAGGGTCCTACAATGAGCAGTTCTTC. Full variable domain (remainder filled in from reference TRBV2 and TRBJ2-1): EPEVTQTPSHQVTQMGQEVILRCVPISNHLYFYWYRQILGQKVEFLVSFYNNEISEKSEIFDDQFSVERPDGSNFTLKIRSTKLEDSAMYFCASSVAGGSYNEQFFGPGTRLTVL.